This is a list of T cell receptor beta chains from one sample in a study of T cell responses to AZD1222 COVID-19 vaccine. Assay: immunoSEQ multiplex PCR; the TCRdb copy retains only in-frame clones and omits some. The sample contains about 68,000 clones, just over 85% of which appear only once. Here the sequenced sample was peripheral blood, taken on day 0 of AZD1222 vaccination. Receptor source: an adult in good health. The CDR3 runs from the conserved cysteine through the conserved F or W. The D gene is left open where the match is weak.

j_call	v_call	d_call	cdr3_aa	cdr3_nt
TRBJ2-3	TRBV28	.	CASSVTDTQYF	TGTGCCAGCAGTGTTACAGATACGCAGTATTTT
TRBJ1-2	TRBV10-3	TRBD1	CAISELGTGDGYTF	TGTGCCATCAGTGAGTTAGGGACAGGGGATGGCTACACCTTC
TRBJ2-3	TRBV19	TRBD1	CASSVDRVADTQYF	TGTGCCAGTAGTGTGGACAGGGTTGCAGATACGCAGTATTTT
TRBJ2-5	TRBV7-3	.	CASSLTPMGETQYF	TGTGCCAGCAGCTTAACGCCTATGGGAGAGACCCAGTACTTC
TRBJ2-5	TRBV5-4	.	CASSFGPGETQYF	TGTGCCAGCAGCTTTGGTCCAGGAGAGACCCAGTACTTC
TRBJ1-2	TRBV6-5	.	CASIGTFTYGYTF	TGTGCCAGCATTGGGACTTTTACCTATGGCTACACCTTC
TRBJ1-2	TRBV27	.	CASSLSAGNYGYTF	TGTGCCAGCAGTTTATCGGCAGGGAACTATGGCTACACCTTC
TRBJ1-1	TRBV7-2	TRBD1	CASSLVGQTNTEAFF	TGTGCCAGCAGCTTAGTGGGACAGACGAACACTGAAGCTTTCTTT
TRBJ1-4	TRBV18	.	CASSQRGMSSATNEKLFF	TGTGCCAGCTCACAGCGTGGAATGTCATCCGCAACTAATGAAAAACTGTTTTTT
TRBJ1-4	TRBV19	.	CASSMGRLDNEKLFF	TGTGCCAGTAGTATGGGGAGGCTGGATAATGAAAAACTGTTTTTT
TRBJ2-3	TRBV21-1	.	CASSKAIRDRAKNTQYF	TGTGCCAGCAGCAAAGCTATCCGGGACAGGGCCAAAAATACGCAGTATTTT
TRBJ2-3	TRBV29-1	.	CSVEDKDLPYGAQYF	TGCAGCGTTGAGGATAAGGACCTTCCCTATGGGGCGCAGTATTTT
TRBJ1-1	TRBV6-5	TRBD1	CASSWTGRVETEAFF	TGTGCCAGCAGTTGGACAGGGCGGGTCGAAACTGAAGCTTTCTTT
TRBJ2-5	TRBV5-1	TRBD2	CASSSTSGGSQETQYF	TGCGCCAGCAGCTCGACTAGCGGGGGGTCCCAAGAGACCCAGTACTTC
TRBJ1-5	TRBV25-1	.	CASSEGSNQPQHF	TGTGCCAGCAGTGAAGGAAGCAATCAGCCCCAGCATTTT
TRBJ1-1	TRBV3-1/TRBV3-2	.	CASSQDMRSEAFF	TGTGCCAGCAGCCAAGATATGCGGTCTGAAGCTTTCTTT
TRBJ2-2	TRBV9	.	CASSPRGGATGELFF	TGTGCCAGCAGCCCGAGGGGGGGGGCCACCGGGGAGCTGTTTTTT
TRBJ2-1	TRBV6-2/TRBV6-3	.	CASSYSGVEQFF	TGTGCCAGCAGTTACTCAGGGGTTGAGCAGTTCTTC
TRBJ1-1	TRBV30	.	CAWSEPRPNTEAFF	TGTGCCTGGAGTGAACCCCGACCGAACACTGAAGCTTTCTTT
TRBJ1-5	TRBV3-1/TRBV3-2	TRBD1	CASSLGQGGSQPQHF	TGTGCCAGCAGCCTGGGACAGGGGGGGAGTCAGCCCCAGCATTTT
TRBJ1-5	TRBV19	.	CASSIGGEIQGFGNQPQHF	TGTGCCAGTAGTATTGGTGGGGAAATACAGGGTTTTGGCAATCAGCCCCAGCATTTT
TRBJ2-7	TRBV5-4	TRBD2	CASSGRGSGSYEQYF	TGTGCCAGCAGCGGTCGGGGTAGCGGGAGCTACGAGCAGTACTTC